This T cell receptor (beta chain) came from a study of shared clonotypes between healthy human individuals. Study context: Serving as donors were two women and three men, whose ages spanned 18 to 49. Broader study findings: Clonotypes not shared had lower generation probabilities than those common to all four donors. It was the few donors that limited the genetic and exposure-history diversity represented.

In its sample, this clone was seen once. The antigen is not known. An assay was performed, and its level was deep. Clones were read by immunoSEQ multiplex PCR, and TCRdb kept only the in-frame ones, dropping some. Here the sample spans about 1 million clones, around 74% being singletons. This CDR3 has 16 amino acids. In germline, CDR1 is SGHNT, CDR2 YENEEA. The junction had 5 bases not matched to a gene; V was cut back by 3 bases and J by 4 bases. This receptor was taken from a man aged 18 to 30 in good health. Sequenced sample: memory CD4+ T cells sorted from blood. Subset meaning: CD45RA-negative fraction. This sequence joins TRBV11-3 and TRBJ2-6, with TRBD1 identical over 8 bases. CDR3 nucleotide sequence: TGTGCCAGCAGCTTCTCAGGGGGCCCCGGGGCCAACGTCCTGACTTTC. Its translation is CASSFSGGPGANVLTF.